This T cell receptor (beta chain) was identified during a study of blood T cells in healthy people across ages. The second PCR ran roughly 7 to 12 cycles with a sample-barcoded 5' primer and J-beta primers. Each sample yielded at least 2.5 million CDR3-containing paired-end reads. TCRdb passed the 5' RACE reads through MiXCR, listing each CDR3 protein once. This table holds hundreds of thousands of distinct CDR3 sequences, roughly 21% found once. Study-wide points: More naive CD4+ cells and higher diversity were found in long-lived than in aged donors. Underestimates were what the diversity estimates from one million T cells were considered to be.

This clonotype came up a few times. Its antigen is as yet unknown. The CDR3 is 16 amino acids. The V and J ends lost 0 bases and 4 bases, in that order; junction bases with no gene match: 5. Germline lookup yields CDR1 SGDLS and CDR2 YYNGEE. Per-sample yields of isolated PBMCs were at least 6 million. The sample comprised blood. The chain is built from TRBV9 and TRBJ2-5; 11 bases are a match to TRBD2. The sequence derives from a man between 70 and 80 years old in good health. DNA of the CDR3: TGTGCCAGCAGCGTAGCGCTAGCGGGAGGCGGAGAGACCCAGTACTTC. It codes for CASSVALAGGGETQYF. The full variable domain, completed using reference TRBV9 and TRBJ2-5, is DSGVTQTPKHLITATGQRVTLRCSPRSGDLSVYWYQQSLDQGLQFLIQYYNGEERAKGNILERFSAQQFPDLHSELNLSSLELGDSALYFCASSVALAGGGETQYFGPGTRLLVL.